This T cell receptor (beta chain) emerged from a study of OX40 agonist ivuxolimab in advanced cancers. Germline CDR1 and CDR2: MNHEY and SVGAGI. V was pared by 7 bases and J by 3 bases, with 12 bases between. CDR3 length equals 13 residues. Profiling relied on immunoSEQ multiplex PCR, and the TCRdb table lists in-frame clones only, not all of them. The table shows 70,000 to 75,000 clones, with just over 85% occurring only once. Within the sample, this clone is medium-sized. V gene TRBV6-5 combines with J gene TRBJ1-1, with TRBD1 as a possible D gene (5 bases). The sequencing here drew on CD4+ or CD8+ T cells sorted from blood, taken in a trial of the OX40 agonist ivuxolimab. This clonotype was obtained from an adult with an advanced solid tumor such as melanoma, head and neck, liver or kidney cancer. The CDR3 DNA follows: TGTGCCAGCAAAGAAGTAGGGGACACTGAAGCTTTCTTT. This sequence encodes CASKEVGDTEAFF.